These T cell receptor beta chains were read from a single sample in a study of spatial heterogeneity in lung cancer. TCRdb re-called the 5' RACE reads through MiXCR, storing one row per CDR3 protein. The table includes 8,000 to 10,000 distinct CDR3 sequences, 20% to 25% detected once. Sequencing was performed on PBMCs, taken at follow-up. The receptors were gathered from a female donor with early-stage non-small cell lung cancer. The CDR3 runs from the conserved cysteine through the conserved F or W. D genes are given only for firm matches. Rows give clone size only sometimes, using once, few, many, or a class for an expanded clone.

v_gene	d_gene	abundance	j_gene	CDR3aa	CDR3nt
TRBV7-2	-	-	TRBJ2-7	CASSTPAYEQYF	TGTGCCAGCAGCACCCCCGCCTACGAGCAGTACTTC
TRBV12-3/TRBV12-4	-	-	TRBJ1-4	CASRGPGVKDEKLFF	TGTGCCAGCAGGGGACCAGGAGTTAAGGATGAAAAACTGTTTTTT
TRBV5-6	-	few	TRBJ2-5	CASSLVDSQETQYF	TGTGCCAGCAGCTTGGTTGACAGCCAAGAGACCCAGTACTTC
TRBV20-1	-	-	TRBJ2-7	CSARYPGPNYEQYF	TGCAGTGCTAGATATCCGGGACCTAACTACGAGCAGTACTTC
TRBV7-9	TRBD2	-	TRBJ2-2	CASSLTSGTTGELFF	TGTGCCAGCAGCTTAACTAGCGGAACCACCGGGGAGCTGTTTTTT
TRBV19	-	few	TRBJ2-7	CASSIANSYEQYF	TGTGCCAGTAGTATAGCCAATTCCTACGAGCAGTACTTC
TRBV7-6	TRBD2	few	TRBJ2-1	CASSLDPPVIAGGSNEQFF	TGTGCCAGCAGCTTAGACCCCCCTGTGATAGCGGGAGGGAGCAATGAGCAGTTCTTC
TRBV7-2	-	few	TRBJ2-2	CASSLVGRGTGELFF	TGTGCCAGCAGCTTGGTGGGTCGTGGAACCGGGGAGCTGTTTTTT
TRBV30	TRBD1	medium-sized	TRBJ2-1	CAWTDRGLF	TGTGCCTGGACGGACAGGGGGCTCTTC
TRBV19	-	-	TRBJ1-5	CASSSTGGAYSNQPQHF	TGTGCCAGTAGTTCAACTGGCGGGGCTTATAGCAATCAGCCCCAGCATTTT
TRBV29-1	TRBD2	few	TRBJ2-2	CSVGLAGGGTGELFF	TGCAGCGTAGGACTAGCGGGAGGCGGCACCGGGGAGCTGTTTTTT
TRBV28	-	-	TRBJ2-7	CASSLKPYEQYF	TGTGCCAGCAGTTTAAAGCCCTACGAGCAGTACTTC
TRBV12-3/TRBV12-4	TRBD2	-	TRBJ2-5	CASSLALGGSAETQYF	TGTGCCAGCAGTTTAGCGCTCGGCGGGAGCGCTGAGACCCAGTACTTC
TRBV7-2	-	-	TRBJ2-1	CASKGGAADEQFF	TGTGCCAGCAAAGGGGGAGCGGCGGATGAGCAGTTCTTC
TRBV20-1	-	medium-sized	TRBJ2-4	CSARDPGNIQYF	TGCAGTGCGCGGGACCCCGGGAACATTCAGTACTTC
TRBV6-5	-	few	TRBJ1-1	CASRFGTLNTEAFF	TGTGCCAGCAGATTCGGGACATTGAACACTGAAGCTTTCTTT
TRBV11-2	TRBD2	few	TRBJ2-1	CASSPRLAGPHNEQFF	TGTGCCAGCAGCCCCCGACTAGCGGGACCCCACAATGAGCAGTTCTTC
TRBV11-2	TRBD1	-	TRBJ2-1	CASLSSTGKVSYNEQFF	TGTGCCTCCCTTTCGTCGACAGGGAAGGTGTCCTACAATGAGCAGTTCTTC
TRBV5-1	TRBD2	medium-sized	TRBJ2-1	CASSLDGLAEYNEQFF	TGCGCCAGCAGCTTGGACGGACTAGCGGAATACAATGAGCAGTTCTTC
TRBV30	-	few	TRBJ2-1	CAWIRLGAEQFF	TGTGCCTGGATCCGACTCGGGGCAGAGCAGTTCTTC